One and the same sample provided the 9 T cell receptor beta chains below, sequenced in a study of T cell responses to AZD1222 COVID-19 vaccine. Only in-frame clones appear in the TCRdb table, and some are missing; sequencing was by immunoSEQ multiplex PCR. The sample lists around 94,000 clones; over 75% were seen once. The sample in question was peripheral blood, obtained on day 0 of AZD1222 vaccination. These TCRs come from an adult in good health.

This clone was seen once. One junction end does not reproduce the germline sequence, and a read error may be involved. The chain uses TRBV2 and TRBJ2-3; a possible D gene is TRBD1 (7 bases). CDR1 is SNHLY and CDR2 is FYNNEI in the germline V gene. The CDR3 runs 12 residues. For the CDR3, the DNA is TGTGCCAGCAGTGAGGTGGTGGGCAGGGGGGTTTTT. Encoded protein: CASSEVVGRGVF.

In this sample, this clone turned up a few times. The CDR3 coding sequence is TGTGCCAGCAGTTTAAAGCAGGCCAAATACTACGAGCAGTACTTC. Its protein product is CASSLKQAKYYEQYF. The V gene is TRBV27, the J gene TRBJ2-7; the D is unclear. The germline V gene has CDR1 MNHEY and CDR2 SMNVEV (reference sequence). The CDR3 runs to 15 residues. Trimming shortened V by 2 bases and J by 3 bases, and 14 bases separated the two germline ends.

The CDR3 is CSARLGETQYF. Here the CDR3 DNA reads TGCAGTGCTAGACTTGGAGAGACCCAGTACTTC. The V and J genes are TRBV20-1 and TRBJ2-5, with D hard to call. CDR1 is DFQATT and CDR2 is SNEGSKA in the germline V gene (reference sequence). This CDR3 comprises 11 residues. Deletions cut 2 bases from V and 4 bases from J, with 5 bases between.

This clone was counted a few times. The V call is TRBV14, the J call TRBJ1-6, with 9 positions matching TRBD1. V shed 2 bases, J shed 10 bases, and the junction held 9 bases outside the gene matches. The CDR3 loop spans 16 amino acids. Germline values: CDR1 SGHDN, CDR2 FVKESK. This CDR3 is CASSQSGTGNLSPLHF. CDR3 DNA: TGTGCCAGCAGCCAATCCGGGACAGGGAATTTATCACCCCTCCACTTT.

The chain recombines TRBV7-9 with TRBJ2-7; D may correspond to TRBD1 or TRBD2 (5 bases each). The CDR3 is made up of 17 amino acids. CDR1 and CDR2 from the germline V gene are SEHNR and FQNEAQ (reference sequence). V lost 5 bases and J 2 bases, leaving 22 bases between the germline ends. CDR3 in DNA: TGTGCCAGCAGCCCGGGACCTCGTGGCGTAGGGACCTACGAGCAGTACTTC. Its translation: CASSPGPRGVGTYEQYF.

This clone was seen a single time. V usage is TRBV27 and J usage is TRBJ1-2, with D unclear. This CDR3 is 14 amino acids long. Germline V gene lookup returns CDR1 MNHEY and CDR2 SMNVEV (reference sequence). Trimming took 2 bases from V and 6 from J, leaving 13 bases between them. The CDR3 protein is CASSLNRIAHGYTF. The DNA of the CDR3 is TGTGCCAGCAGTTTAAACCGAATAGCGCATGGCTACACCTTC.

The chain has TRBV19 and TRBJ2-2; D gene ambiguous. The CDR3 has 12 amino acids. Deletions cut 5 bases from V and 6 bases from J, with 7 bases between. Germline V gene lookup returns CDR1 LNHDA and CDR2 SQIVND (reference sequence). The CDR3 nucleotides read TGTGCCAGTAGTTTACACCCCGGGGAGCTGTTTTTT. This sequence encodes CASSLHPGELFF.

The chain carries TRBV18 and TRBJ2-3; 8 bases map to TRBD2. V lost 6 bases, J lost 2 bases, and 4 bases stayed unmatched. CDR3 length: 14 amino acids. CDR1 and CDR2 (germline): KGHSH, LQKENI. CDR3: CASSLGLDTDTQYF. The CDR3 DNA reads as TGTGCCAGCTCGCTGGGACTAGACACAGATACGCAGTATTTT.

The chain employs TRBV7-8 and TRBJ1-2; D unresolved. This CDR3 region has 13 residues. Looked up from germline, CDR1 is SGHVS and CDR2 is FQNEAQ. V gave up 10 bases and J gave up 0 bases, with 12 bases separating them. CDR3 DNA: TGTGCCACCCAGGCTGCATCTAACTATGGCTACACCTTC. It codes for CATQAASNYGYTF.